Listed below are T cell receptor beta chains from one sample, sequenced in a study of shared clonotypes between healthy human individuals. Assay used: immunoSEQ multiplex PCR; TCRdb lists only in-frame clones, some missing. The repertoire holds approximately 2,000,000 clones, around 95% seen once, with more than 1.5% in the top ten. Sequences were obtained from naive CD8+ T cells from PBMCs. These receptors were taken from a man aged 18-30 years in good health. Some clones in this sample may be carry-over from other donors' samples. Both conserved end residues are part of each CDR3. D genes are given only for firm matches. Not all rows give a size; the values are once, few, many and, for expanded clones, a class.

J gene,clone size,D gene,V gene,CDR3 DNA,CDR3 protein
TRBJ2-1,-,-,TRBV7-9,TGTGCCAGCAGTTCCCCCCCCCTTGAGCAGTTCTTC,CASSSPPLEQFF
TRBJ1-1,-,-,TRBV27,TGTGCCAGCAGTTTGAGGCAGACGAACACTGAAGCTTTCTTT,CASSLRQTNTEAFF
TRBJ2-1,-,TRBD2,TRBV11-2,TGTGCCAGCAGCCGGTGGACTAGCGGATACAATGAGCAGTTCTTC,CASSRWTSGYNEQFF
TRBJ2-2,-,-,TRBV28,TGTGCCAGCAGACGTGCACAGAACACCGGGGAGCTGTTTTTT,CASRRAQNTGELFF
TRBJ2-7,-,-,TRBV9,TGTGCCAGCAGTGACGAGGGGGCCTACGAGCAGTACTTC,CASSDEGAYEQYF
TRBJ2-1,-,-,TRBV10-3,TGTGCCATCACCCCCCAGGATTTCAATGAGCAGTTCTTC,CAITPQDFNEQFF
TRBJ1-2,-,-,TRBV6-4,TGTGCCAGCAGTGACTCGGGTGGCTACACCTTC,CASSDSGGYTF
TRBJ2-3,-,-,TRBV2,TGTGCCAGCTTTAGACTAGACAGCACAGATACGCAGTATTTT,CASFRLDSTDTQYF
TRBJ1-2,-,-,TRBV6-6,TGTGCCAGCAGGTGGATTCAGGAGGGCTACACCTTC,CASRWIQEGYTF
TRBJ1-5,-,TRBD1,TRBV5-1,TGCGCCAGCAGCCCAGGGACAGGGGCCCTCAATCAGCCCCAGCATTTT,CASSPGTGALNQPQHF
TRBJ2-4,-,-,TRBV7-9,TGTGCCAGCAGCTTAGACGTGCTAGCCAAAAACATTCAGTACTTC,CASSLDVLAKNIQYF
TRBJ2-7,-,-,TRBV11-2,TGTGCCAGCAGCTTGGGTGGGTTTGGGGAGCAGTACTTC,CASSLGGFGEQYF
TRBJ1-1,-,-,TRBV7-9,TGTGCCAGCAGCTTAGTAGCATCACTGGAGACTGAAGCTTTCTTT,CASSLVASLETEAFF
TRBJ2-3,-,-,TRBV5-1,TGCGCCAGCAGCTTGGGGGGCGTGAGCGGGAGCACAGATACGCAGTATTTT,CASSLGGVSGSTDTQYF
TRBJ1-2,-,-,TRBV6-5,TGTGCCAGCAGTTTTTTTTCCATGAACTATGGCTACACCTTC,CASSFFSMNYGYTF
TRBJ1-5,-,-,TRBV9,TGTGCCAGCAGCCTAGGAGGGGGGATTCAGCCCCAGCATTTT,CASSLGGGIQPQHF
TRBJ2-2,-,-,TRBV4-2,TGTGCCAGCAGCCAAGGGGCGGCCGGGGAGCTGTTTTTT,CASSQGAAGELFF
TRBJ2-1,-,-,TRBV5-6,TGTGCCAGCAGCCCCTCAAACTTAGCGACTCTGTACAATGAGCAGTTCTTC,CASSPSNLATLYNEQFF
TRBJ2-3,-,-,TRBV7-3,TGTGCCAGCAACCTACTAAAGACAGTACCTGACTTGAACACAGATACGCAGTATTTT,CASNLLKTVPDLNTDTQYF
TRBJ2-5,-,-,TRBV27,TGTGCCAGCAGTTCACACCGGGGGTACCAAGAGACCCAGTACTTC,CASSSHRGYQETQYF
TRBJ2-7,-,TRBD2,TRBV7-9,TGTGCCAGCAGCTTAGGGGTCGGGAGGGAATACGAGCAGTACTTC,CASSLGVGREYEQYF
TRBJ2-7,-,-,TRBV9,TGTGCCAGCAGCGTAGCTTTAACGGGTCCGTACGAGCAGTACTTC,CASSVALTGPYEQYF
TRBJ1-5,-,-,TRBV27,TGTGCCAGCAGTTTATCTGTGCACCATAAGCCCCAGCATTTT,CASSLSVHHKPQHF
TRBJ2-3,-,-,TRBV5-4,TGTGCCAGCAGCAAAAGACAGGGACTGACAGATACGCAGTATTTT,CASSKRQGLTDTQYF
TRBJ2-7,-,-,TRBV14,TGTGCCAGCAGCCGAGACCCCAGGCTAGGGTTCCCCTACGAGCAGTACTTC,CASSRDPRLGFPYEQYF
TRBJ1-2,-,TRBD1,TRBV27,TGTGCCAGCAGTTCGAGTCCCGGGACAGGAAACTATGGCTACACCTTC,CASSSSPGTGNYGYTF
TRBJ2-1,-,-,TRBV7-9,TGTGCCAGCAGCCAGAGAGGGGTCAATGAGCAGTTCTTC,CASSQRGVNEQFF
TRBJ2-7,-,-,TRBV9,TGTGCCAGCGGCATGGGGGGCGAGCAGTACTTC,CASGMGGEQYF
TRBJ1-1,-,-,TRBV28,TGTGCCAGCAGTTTGGTAGCCCGAGGTGAAGCTTTCTTT,CASSLVARGEAFF
TRBJ2-5,-,-,TRBV9,TGTGCCAGCAGCGTAGATCCCGGGGTACGAGAGACCCAGTACTTC,CASSVDPGVRETQYF
TRBJ1-2,-,-,TRBV7-9,TGTGCCAGCAGCTTAGAGTTCTTCACCCGGGCAAGCACCTTC,CASSLEFFTRASTF
TRBJ2-3,-,-,TRBV2,TGTGCCAGCAGTGACGGAACGGGAGTAACGGATACGCAGTATTTT,CASSDGTGVTDTQYF
TRBJ2-7,-,TRBD2,TRBV7-8,TGTGCCAGCAGCATCAGGACTAGCGAAAACTCCTACGAGCAGTACTTC,CASSIRTSENSYEQYF
TRBJ2-2,once,TRBD2,TRBV28,TGTGCCAGCAGTTTTTCGCAGCGGGAGGTCGGGGAGCTGTTTTTT,CASSFSQREVGELFF
TRBJ2-3,-,-,TRBV6-5,TGTGCCAGCAGTTACTCGCCCAGCGAAAGCACAGATACGCAGTATTTT,CASSYSPSESTDTQYF
TRBJ2-5,-,TRBD2,TRBV9,TGTGCCAGCAGCGCCCCTGGACTAGCGGGAAGGGAGACCCAGTACTTC,CASSAPGLAGRETQYF
TRBJ2-1,-,-,TRBV27,TGTGCCAGCACCAGCTTGCAAAGCTCCTACAATGAGCAGTTCTTC,CASTSLQSSYNEQFF
TRBJ2-3,once,-,TRBV27,TGTGCCAGCAGTTTATGGGGGACTAGCACAGATACGCAGTATTTT,CASSLWGTSTDTQYF
TRBJ2-2,-,-,TRBV11-3,TGTGCCAGCAGCCCCGGAGTCACCGGGGAGCTGTTTTTT,CASSPGVTGELFF
TRBJ2-7,-,-,TRBV30,TGTGCCCGAAGGGGGTCTACCTACGAGCAGTACTTC,CARRGSTYEQYF
TRBJ1-4,-,TRBD1,TRBV10-1,TGCGCCAGCCCTGAGAGGGCAGGGGGCAATGAAAAACTGTTTTTT,CASPERAGGNEKLFF
TRBJ2-7,-,-,TRBV30,TGTGCCTGGAGTGAGGGCTCCCTCTACGAGCAGTACTTC,CAWSEGSLYEQYF
TRBJ2-6,-,-,TRBV6-4,TGTGCCAGCAGTCGGGTACGCTCACGACAAAGTCGGGCCAACGTCCTGACTTTC,CASSRVRSRQSRANVLTF
TRBJ2-5,-,-,TRBV5-6,TGTGCCAGCAGCACTGGTCAGGGGGGCTACTTGGAGACCCAGTACTTC,CASSTGQGGYLETQYF
TRBJ2-2,-,TRBD1,TRBV7-9,TGTGCCAGCAGCTCGAGGACAGGGGGCTATCACGGGGAGCTGTTTTTT,CASSSRTGGYHGELFF
TRBJ2-7,-,TRBD2,TRBV5-1,TGCGCCAGCAGCGAGACTACGGGGACTAGCGGATACGAGCAGTACTTC,CASSETTGTSGYEQYF
TRBJ2-1,-,TRBD2,TRBV4-2,TGTGCCAGCTCCGGGCTCGGCGGGAGGGTTGAGCAGTTCTTC,CASSGLGGRVEQFF
TRBJ1-1,few,-,TRBV4-1,TGCGCCAGCAGCCAGACACCGAACACTGAAGCTTTCTTT,CASSQTPNTEAFF
TRBJ2-2,-,-,TRBV6-1,TGTGCCAGCAGTGAAGTGGGGTACACCGGGGAGCTGTTTTTT,CASSEVGYTGELFF
TRBJ2-3,-,TRBD2,TRBV27,TGTGCCAGCAGTCCCTTATGGGTAGCGGGAGGGAGCACAGATACGCAGTATTTT,CASSPLWVAGGSTDTQYF
TRBJ2-7,-,-,TRBV5-1,TGCGCCAGCAGCTTGGGCTCAGGGACCTACGAGCAGTACTTC,CASSLGSGTYEQYF
TRBJ2-7,-,-,TRBV4-1,TGCGCCAGCAGCAACAGGGATTCCTACGAGCAGTACTTC,CASSNRDSYEQYF
TRBJ2-7,once,TRBD2,TRBV5-4,TGTGCCAGCAGCTTGAAGAGGGAGCGGGGGGCCTACGAGCAGTACTTC,CASSLKRERGAYEQYF